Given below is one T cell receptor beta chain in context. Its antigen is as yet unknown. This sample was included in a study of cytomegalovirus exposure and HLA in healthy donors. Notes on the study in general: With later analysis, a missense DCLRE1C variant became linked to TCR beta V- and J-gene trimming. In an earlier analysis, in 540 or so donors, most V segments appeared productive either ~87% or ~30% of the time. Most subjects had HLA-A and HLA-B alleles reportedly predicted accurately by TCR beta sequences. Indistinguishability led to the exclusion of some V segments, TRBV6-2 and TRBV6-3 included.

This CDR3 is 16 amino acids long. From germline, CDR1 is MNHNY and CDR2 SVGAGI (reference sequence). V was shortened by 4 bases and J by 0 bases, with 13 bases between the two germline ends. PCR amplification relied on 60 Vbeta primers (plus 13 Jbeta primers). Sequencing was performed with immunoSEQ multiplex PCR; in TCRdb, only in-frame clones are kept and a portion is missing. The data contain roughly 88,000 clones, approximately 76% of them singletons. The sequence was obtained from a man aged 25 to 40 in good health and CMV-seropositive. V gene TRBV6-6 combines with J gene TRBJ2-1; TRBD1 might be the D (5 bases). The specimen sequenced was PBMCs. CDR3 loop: CASSSPTDSSYNEQFF. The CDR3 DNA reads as TGTGCCAGCAGTTCCCCGACAGACAGCTCCTACAATGAGCAGTTCTTC.